A selection of T cell receptor beta chains follows, all from one sample in a study of blood T cell repertoires in COVID-19. Sequencing was performed with immunoSEQ multiplex PCR; in TCRdb, only in-frame clones are kept and a portion is missing. The sample has fewer than 100,000 clones; approximately 90% are singletons. Sequencing was done on a sample of peripheral blood. The receptors originated from a woman of 80 years or more with acute or convalescent COVID-19. CDR3s include the opening cysteine and the closing phenylalanine or tryptophan. D genes are given only for firm matches. Only some rows state a clone size, as once, few, many or a class for expanded clones.

j_call d_call v_call clone_size cdr3_aa cdr3_nt
TRBJ2-7 . TRBV20-1 . CSASLQLYEQYF TGCAGTGCTAGTCTACAGCTCTACGAGCAGTACTTC
TRBJ1-2 . TRBV28 . CASSLTGNYGYTF TGTGCCAGCAGTTTAACAGGAAACTATGGCTACACCTTC
TRBJ2-5 TRBD2 TRBV3-1/TRBV3-2 . CASSPGTSGPRGYF TGTGCCAGCAGCCCTGGGACTAGCGGCCCGAGGGGTTACTTC
TRBJ2-2 . TRBV27 . CASKNRQTNTGELFF TGTGCCAGCAAGAACAGACAAACGAACACCGGGGAGCTGTTTTTT
TRBJ1-6 TRBD1 TRBV9 . CASSSSTGQGIDRSPLHF TGTGCCAGCAGCTCCTCAACCGGACAGGGGATTGATCGGTCACCCCTCCACTTT
TRBJ2-3 . TRBV18 . CASSPRGALQDTQYF TGTGCCAGCTCACCTCGTGGGGCCCTGCAAGATACGCAGTATTTT
TRBJ2-5 TRBD1 TRBV25-1 . CASSAGQGVGETQYF TGTGCCAGCAGTGCGGGACAGGGGGTTGGAGAGACCCAGTACTTC
TRBJ2-1 . TRBV4-1 . CASTKGVDSTGGEQFF TGCGCCAGCACCAAGGGCGTGGACTCGACCGGGGGTGAGCAGTTCTTC
TRBJ2-1 . TRBV18 . CASSPTENNEQFF TGTGCCAGCTCACCGACAGAGAACAATGAGCAGTTCTTC
TRBJ1-2 . TRBV11-2 few CASSSSGVSGYTF TGTGCCAGCAGCTCTTCGGGGGTGAGCGGCTACACCTTC
TRBJ2-3 TRBD2 TRBV19 . CASSVGGADTQYF TGTGCCAGTAGTGTCGGGGGGGCAGATACGCAGTATTTT
TRBJ2-3 TRBD1 TRBV2 . CASSFQGAQDTQYF TGTGCCAGCAGTTTTCAGGGGGCCCAAGATACGCAGTATTTT
TRBJ1-1 TRBD1 TRBV18 once CASSPGQGSTEAFF TGTGCCAGCTCACCGGGACAGGGGTCCACTGAAGCTTTCTTT
TRBJ1-2 TRBD1 TRBV5-6 . CASSRGQGSYGYTF TGTGCCAGCAGCCGGGGACAGGGAAGCTATGGCTACACCTTC
TRBJ1-2 TRBD1 TRBV5-6 . CASSLATLTGVGYGYTF TGTGCCAGCAGCTTAGCGACTTTAACAGGGGTCGGCTATGGCTACACCTTC
TRBJ2-7 TRBD1 TRBV6-5 . CASSSSGTGSYEQYF TGTGCCAGCAGCTCGTCCGGGACAGGGTCCTACGAGCAGTACTTC
TRBJ1-2 TRBD1 TRBV5-4 . CASKRGQGGYYGYTF TGTGCCAGCAAGAGGGGACAGGGGGGGTACTATGGCTACACCTTC
TRBJ1-1 . TRBV4-1 . CASSQPGMNTEAFF TGCGCCAGCAGCCAACCGGGAATGAACACTGAAGCTTTCTTT
TRBJ2-3 TRBD2 TRBV4-2 . CASSQAGGRADGTDTQYF TGTGCCAGCAGCCAAGCTGGGGGGAGGGCCGATGGCACAGATACGCAGTATTTT
TRBJ2-3 . TRBV19 once CASSTRGSILDTQYF TGTGCCAGTAGTACCCGAGGTAGCATTTTAGATACGCAGTATTTT
TRBJ2-7 TRBD1 TRBV5-1 . CASSLGGGQGHEQYF TGCGCCAGCAGCTTGGGCGGGGGACAGGGGCACGAGCAGTACTTC
TRBJ2-1 TRBD2 TRBV27 . CASSYLAGGSHEQFF TGTGCCAGCAGTTATCTAGCGGGAGGGAGTCATGAGCAGTTCTTC
TRBJ2-7 TRBD1 TRBV9 . CASSVGQGQPYEQYF TGTGCCAGCAGCGTAGGTCAGGGACAGCCCTACGAGCAGTACTTC
TRBJ1-2 TRBD1 TRBV27 . CASSFIGQGFYGYTF TGTGCCAGCAGTTTCATCGGACAGGGGTTCTATGGCTACACCTTC
TRBJ2-5 TRBD1 TRBV19 . CVFWRDRGQETQYF TGTGTTTTCTGGAGGGACAGGGGTCAGGAGACCCAGTACTTC
TRBJ2-1 TRBD1 TRBV4-1 . CASSQTGTGSYNEQFF TGCGCCAGCAGCCAAACCGGGACAGGCAGCTACAATGAGCAGTTCTTC
TRBJ1-2 TRBD1 TRBV5-4 . CASSLDDPGTGVGYTF TGTGCCAGCAGCTTGGACGACCCAGGGACAGGGGTGGGCTACACCTTC
TRBJ2-5 TRBD2 TRBV5-1 . CASKVTPTSEETQYF TGCGCCAGCAAAGTGACACCGACTAGCGAAGAGACCCAGTACTTC
TRBJ1-1 TRBD1 TRBV19 . CASSQGAGTEAFF TGTGCCAGTAGTCAGGGGGCTGGAACTGAAGCTTTCTTT
TRBJ2-3 TRBD2 TRBV19 . CASSALAGGIRTDTQYF TGTGCCAGTAGTGCACTAGCGGGGGGAATTCGCACAGATACGCAGTATTTT
TRBJ1-5 . TRBV19 . CASSPRRSNQPQHF TGTGCCAGTAGTCCCCGCAGGAGCAATCAGCCCCAGCATTTT
TRBJ2-7 TRBD2 TRBV6-2/TRBV6-3 . CASSFRLSGGDEQYF TGTGCCAGCAGTTTCCGACTAAGCGGGGGGGACGAGCAGTACTTC
TRBJ1-5 . TRBV5-5 . CASSLAGNQPQHF TGTGCCAGCAGCTTGGCGGGGAATCAGCCCCAGCATTTT
TRBJ2-2 TRBD2 TRBV5-1 once CASSLEGRTSGPSTGELFF TGCGCCAGCAGCTTGGAGGGTCGGACTAGCGGGCCTAGCACCGGGGAGCTGTTTTTT
TRBJ2-1 TRBD2 TRBV2 once CASSGFLGLAGANEQFF TGTGCCAGCAGTGGGTTCCTTGGACTAGCGGGAGCCAATGAGCAGTTCTTC
TRBJ1-2 TRBD1 TRBV5-1 . CASSQGQGTGYTF TGCGCCAGCAGCCAAGGACAGGGAACTGGTTACACCTTC
TRBJ2-1 . TRBV3-1/TRBV3-2 . CASSQDQSYEQFF TGTGCCAGCAGCCAAGATCAGTCCTATGAGCAGTTCTTC
TRBJ2-2 TRBD2 TRBV9 . CASSPPGLAGYSGELFF TGTGCCAGCAGTCCCCCGGGACTAGCGGGGTACAGCGGGGAGCTGTTTTTT
TRBJ2-5 TRBD2 TRBV28 . CASIEGGKETQYF TGTGCCAGCATCGAGGGAGGGAAAGAGACCCAGTACTTC
TRBJ2-3 TRBD2 TRBV15 . CATSRDRGRLAGVGGTDTQYF TGTGCCACCAGCAGAGATCGGGGGCGACTAGCGGGAGTAGGTGGCACAGATACGCAGTATTTT
TRBJ1-2 . TRBV19 . CASSMHGNYGYTF TGTGCCAGTAGTATGCACGGTAACTATGGCTACACCTTC